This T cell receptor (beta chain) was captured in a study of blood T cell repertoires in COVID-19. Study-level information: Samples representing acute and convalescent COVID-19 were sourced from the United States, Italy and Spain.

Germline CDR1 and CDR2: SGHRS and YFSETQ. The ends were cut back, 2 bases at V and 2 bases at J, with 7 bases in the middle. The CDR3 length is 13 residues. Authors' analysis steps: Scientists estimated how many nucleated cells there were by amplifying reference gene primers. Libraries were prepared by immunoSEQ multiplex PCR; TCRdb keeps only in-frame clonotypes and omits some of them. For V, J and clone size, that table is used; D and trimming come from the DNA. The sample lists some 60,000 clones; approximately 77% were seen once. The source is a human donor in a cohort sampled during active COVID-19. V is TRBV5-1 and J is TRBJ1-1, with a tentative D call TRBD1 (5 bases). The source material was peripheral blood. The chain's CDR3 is CASSFQGNTEAFF. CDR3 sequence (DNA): TGCGCCAGCAGCTTTCAGGGTAACACTGAAGCTTTCTTT.